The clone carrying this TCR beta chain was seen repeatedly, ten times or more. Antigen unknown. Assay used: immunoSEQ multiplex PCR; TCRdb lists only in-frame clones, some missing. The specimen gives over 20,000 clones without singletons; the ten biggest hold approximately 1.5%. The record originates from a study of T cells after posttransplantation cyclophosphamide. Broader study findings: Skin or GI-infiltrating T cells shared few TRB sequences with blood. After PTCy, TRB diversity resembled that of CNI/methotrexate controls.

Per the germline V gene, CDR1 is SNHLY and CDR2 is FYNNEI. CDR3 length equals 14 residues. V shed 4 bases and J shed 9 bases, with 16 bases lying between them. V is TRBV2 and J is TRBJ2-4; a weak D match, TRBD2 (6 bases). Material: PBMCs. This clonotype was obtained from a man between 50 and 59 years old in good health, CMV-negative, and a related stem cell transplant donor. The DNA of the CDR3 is TGTGCCAGCAGTGTGCCTGGGGGGTTAGGCATTCAGTACTTC. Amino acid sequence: CASSVPGGLGIQYF.